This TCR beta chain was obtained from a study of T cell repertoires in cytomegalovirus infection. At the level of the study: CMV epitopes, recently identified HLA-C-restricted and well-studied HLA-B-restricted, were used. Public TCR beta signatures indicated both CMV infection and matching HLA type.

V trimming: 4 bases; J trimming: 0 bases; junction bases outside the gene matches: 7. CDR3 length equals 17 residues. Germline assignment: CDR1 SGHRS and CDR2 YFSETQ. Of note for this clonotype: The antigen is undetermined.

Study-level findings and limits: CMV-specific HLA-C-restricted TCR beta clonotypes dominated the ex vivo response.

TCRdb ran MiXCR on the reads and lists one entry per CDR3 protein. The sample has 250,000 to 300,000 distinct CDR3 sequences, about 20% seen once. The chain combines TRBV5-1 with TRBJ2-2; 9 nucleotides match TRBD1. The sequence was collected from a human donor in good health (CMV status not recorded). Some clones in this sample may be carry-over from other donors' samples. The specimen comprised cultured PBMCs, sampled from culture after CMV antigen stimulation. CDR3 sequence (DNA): TGCGCCAGCAGCACATTACAGGGGGCCTCGAACACCGGGGAGCTGTTTTTT. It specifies CASSTLQGASNTGELFF.